These T cell receptor beta chains were read from a single sample in a study of blood T cell repertoires in COVID-19. Produced via immunoSEQ multiplex PCR; TCRdb's table is partial and in-frame only. The table has about 88,000 clones, roughly nine tenths seen once. The sequenced material came from peripheral blood. The receptor set was obtained from a human donor with active COVID-19. The donor label of this sample is uncertain. Both conserved end residues are part of each CDR3. D genes are given only for firm matches. Clone size is given for some rows only: seen once, a few or many times, or a class if the clone is expanded.

CDR3	DNA	size	D	V	J	length
CASSGYGIMGDEKLFF	TGTGCCAGCAGTGGCTATGGGATCATGGGAGATGAAAAACTGTTTTTT	-	-	TRBV25-1	TRBJ1-4	16
CAINPSDRGKTEAFF	TGTGCCATCAACCCCTCGGACAGAGGAAAGACTGAAGCTTTCTTT	-	-	TRBV10-3	TRBJ1-1	15
CASSEVGSVTGNTIYF	TGTGCCAGCAGTGAAGTCGGGTCAGTAACTGGAAACACCATATATTTT	once	-	TRBV2	TRBJ1-3	16
CASSEYRSILYGYTF	TGTGCCAGCAGTGAATATCGGTCAATCCTCTATGGCTACACCTTC	-	-	TRBV6-1	TRBJ1-2	15
CASSNWYGTGRSEQYF	TGTGCCAGCAGCAATTGGTACGGGACAGGGCGTAGCGAGCAGTACTTC	-	TRBD1	TRBV7-2	TRBJ2-7	16
CASRRDRSYNEQFF	TGTGCCAGTAGGAGGGACAGAAGTTACAATGAGCAGTTCTTC	-	TRBD1	TRBV19	TRBJ2-1	14
CASSLGVPQSDTQYF	TGTGCCAGCAGTCTAGGGGTGCCTCAGTCCGATACGCAGTATTTT	medium-sized	-	TRBV2	TRBJ2-3	15
CASSLEGAGAGDTQYF	TGTGCCAGCAGCTTAGAAGGGGCGGGGGCCGGGGATACGCAGTATTTT	-	-	TRBV7-6	TRBJ2-3	16
CASSDSRGGGADTQYF	TGTGCCAGCAGTGACTCACGAGGCGGGGGGGCAGATACGCAGTATTTT	few	TRBD2	TRBV6-4	TRBJ2-3	16
CASRRVTGMLGTEAFF	TGTGCCAGCAGGCGGGTAACAGGGATGTTGGGCACTGAAGCTTTCTTT	-	-	TRBV27	TRBJ1-1	16
CASSGGFPNEQFF	TGTGCCAGCAGTGGAGGATTCCCCAATGAGCAGTTCTTC	-	-	TRBV25-1	TRBJ2-1	13
CASSLGSRVEQYF	TGTGCCAGCAGCTTAGGGTCCAGGGTCGAGCAGTACTTC	-	-	TRBV7-6	TRBJ2-7	13
CASSLGQLQPQHF	TGTGCCAGCAGCTTAGGACAGCTTCAGCCCCAGCATTTT	-	-	TRBV11-2	TRBJ1-5	13
CASSSMNTGTPSPLHF	TGTGCCAGCAGCTCGATGAACACAGGGACACCTTCACCCCTCCACTTT	-	-	TRBV7-9	TRBJ1-6	16
CASSYDSSSYEQYF	TGTGCCAGCAGCTACGACTCCTCCTCCTACGAGCAGTACTTC	-	-	TRBV7-3	TRBJ2-7	14
CASSLIGGPLHF	TGTGCCAGCAGCTTAATAGGAGGGCCCCTCCACTTT	-	-	TRBV7-3	TRBJ1-6	12
CAISEYFATTDTQYF	TGTGCCATCAGTGAATATTTCGCTACCACAGATACGCAGTATTTT	-	-	TRBV10-3	TRBJ2-3	15
CASSARGSETQYF	TGTGCCAGCAGCGCGAGGGGGTCGGAGACCCAGTACTTC	-	-	TRBV28	TRBJ2-5	13
CASSEGRMNTEAFF	TGTGCCAGCAGTGAGGGGCGGATGAACACTGAAGCTTTCTTT	-	-	TRBV6-1	TRBJ1-1	14
CASSLAGPGGANVLTF	TGTGCCAGCAGCTTGGCCGGTCCTGGTGGGGCCAACGTCCTGACTTTC	once	-	TRBV5-6	TRBJ2-6	16
CASSQEGVHEQYF	TGTGCCAGCAGCCAAGAGGGCGTCCACGAGCAGTACTTC	-	-	TRBV3-1/TRBV3-2	TRBJ2-7	13
CASSLVHSQETQYF	TGTGCCAGCAGCTTAGTACACAGCCAAGAGACCCAGTACTTC	-	-	TRBV7-9	TRBJ2-5	14
CVTVTGLSGNTIYF	TGTGTCACTGTGACGGGACTCTCTGGAAACACCATATATTTT	-	-	TRBV7-5	TRBJ1-3	14
CASSAPAGGRSSYNEQFF	TGTGCCAGCAGTGCCCCAGCGGGGGGCCGGAGCTCCTACAATGAGCAGTTCTTC	-	TRBD2	TRBV25-1	TRBJ2-1	18
CASSVERGSEQYF	TGTGCTAGCTCCGTAGAGAGAGGAAGCGAGCAGTACTTC	once	-	TRBV7-7	TRBJ2-7	13
CASSVRENTGELFF	TGTGCCAGCAGTGTCAGGGAGAACACCGGGGAGCTGTTTTTT	-	-	TRBV6-2/TRBV6-3	TRBJ2-2	14
CASSPSSYEQYF	TGTGCCAGCAGTCCCAGCTCCTACGAGCAGTACTTC	-	-	TRBV6-1	TRBJ2-7	12
CASNTGTYTYEQYF	TGTGCCAGCAATACCGGGACTTATACCTACGAGCAGTACTTC	-	-	TRBV6-6	TRBJ2-7	14
CATGGQDTSTDTQYF	TGTGCCACCGGGGGACAGGACACTTCCACAGATACGCAGTATTTT	-	TRBD1	TRBV24-1	TRBJ2-3	15
CASSPEIGALSDTQYF	TGTGCCAGTAGTCCGGAGATAGGGGCTCTATCAGATACGCAGTATTTT	-	-	TRBV19	TRBJ2-3	16
CASSYPDRVRNGYTF	TGTGCCAGCAGTTACCCGGACAGGGTTCGGAATGGCTACACCTTC	once	TRBD1	TRBV6-6	TRBJ1-2	15
CATQAGTAESLLAKNIQYF	TGTGCCACCCAAGCTGGGACAGCCGAATCCCTGTTAGCCAAAAACATTCAGTACTTC	once	TRBD1	TRBV24-1	TRBJ2-4	19
CASSLTFQETQYF	TGTGCCAGCAGCCTAACTTTCCAAGAGACCCAGTACTTC	-	-	TRBV14	TRBJ2-5	13
CASSPIAGTTDTQYF	TGTGCCAGCAGCCCTATAGCGGGGACCACAGATACGCAGTATTTT	-	TRBD2	TRBV7-8	TRBJ2-3	15
CASSQDRGNTEAFF	TGTGCCAGCAGCCAAGATCGGGGTAATACTGAAGCTTTCTTT	-	-	TRBV4-2	TRBJ1-1	14
CASSNKRETYGYTF	TGTGCCAGCAGTAACAAGCGGGAAACCTATGGCTACACCTTC	once	-	TRBV6-5	TRBJ1-2	14
CASSLRLADTDTQYF	TGTGCCAGCAGTTTGAGACTAGCGGACACAGATACGCAGTATTTT	-	TRBD2	TRBV6-5	TRBJ2-3	15
CASSFMDSRATSGYTF	TGTGCCAGCAGCTTTATGGATTCGCGGGCTACCTCTGGCTACACCTTC	-	-	TRBV5-6	TRBJ1-2	16
CASSLAGGGFYEQYF	TGTGCCAGCAGCTTAGCTGGGGGGGGGTTCTACGAGCAGTACTTC	-	TRBD2	TRBV7-2	TRBJ2-7	15
CASSLGRNYGYTF	TGTGCCAGCAGTTTGGGCAGAAACTATGGCTACACCTTC	-	-	TRBV12-3/TRBV12-4	TRBJ1-2	13
CASSKDRGAYEQYF	TGTGCCAGTAGTAAAGACAGAGGAGCCTACGAGCAGTACTTC	-	-	TRBV19	TRBJ2-7	14
CASSVEGTRGFNEQFF	TGTGCCAGCAGCGTAGAGGGGACAAGGGGTTTCAATGAGCAGTTCTTC	-	-	TRBV9	TRBJ2-1	16
CASKDRESYGYTF	TGTGCCAGCAAGGACAGGGAGAGCTATGGCTACACCTTC	few	TRBD1	TRBV6-5	TRBJ1-2	13